Each of the 17 T cell receptor beta chains below was sequenced from the same sample in a study of blood T cell repertoires in COVID-19. TCRdb keeps only in-frame clones here, not all; method: immunoSEQ multiplex PCR. In the table there are roughly 70,000 clones, approximately 91% of which are singletons. Material: peripheral blood. The receptors come from a man between 65 and 85 years old with acute or convalescent COVID-19.

This clone was observed a single time. The V call is TRBV27, the J call TRBJ2-6, with TRBD2 as a possible D gene (7 bases). Between the trimmed V and J ends, which lost 6 bases and 0 bases, there was a span of 18 bases. Looked up from germline, CDR1 is MNHEY and CDR2 is SMNVEV (reference sequence). This CDR3 comprises 18 residues. CDR3 amino acids: CASRPDRSGGSGANVLTF. CDR3 bases: TGTGCCAGCAGACCAGACAGGTCGGGAGGCTCTGGGGCCAACGTCCTGACTTTC. Based on the CDR3 plus reference TRBV27 and TRBJ2-6, the full variable domain is EAQVTQNPRYLITVTGKKLTVTCSQNMNHEYMSWYRQDPGLGLRQIYYSMNVEVTDKGDVPEGYKVSRKEKRNFPLILESPSPNQTSLYFCASRPDRSGGSGANVLTFGAGSRLTVL.

The chain recombines TRBV6-1 with TRBJ1-4; TRBD1 matches at 8 bases. CDR1 and CDR2 from the germline V gene are MNHNS and SASEGT. Trimming took 3 bases from V and 3 from J; bases not matched to a gene: 3. CDR3 size: 15 residues. DNA for the CDR3: TGTGCCAGCAGTGACGCAGGGGGCTCTAATGAAAAACTGTTTTTT. This gives the protein CASSDAGGSNEKLFF.

The gene calls are TRBV6-5 and TRBJ1-1; D may be TRBD1 (5 bases). In germline, CDR1 is MNHEY, CDR2 SVGAGI. V dropped 6 bases and J dropped 6 bases, with 14 bases sitting between them. The CDR3 runs 13 residues. The CDR3 loop is CASSRRVGAEAFF. CDR3 coding DNA: TGTGCCAGCAGCCGCAGGGTTGGGGCTGAAGCTTTCTTT.

The V call is TRBV7-6, the J call TRBJ1-1, with D uncertain. Trimming removed 3 bases at V and 6 bases at J, with 11 bases between. Germline V gene sequence: CDR1 SGHVS, CDR2 FNYEAQ. The length of the CDR3 is 13 residues. The CDR3 reads CASSLGPSAEAFF. The CDR3 DNA sequence: TGTGCCAGCAGCTTGGGCCCTTCGGCTGAAGCTTTCTTT.

The chain has TRBV7-6 and TRBJ2-7, with 7 bases matching TRBD1. This CDR3 is built from 13 residues. The ends lost 3 bases at V and 4 bases at J; junction bases unmatched: 3. Per germline, CDR1 SGHVS and CDR2 FNYEAQ. This CDR3 is CASSLTGQYEQYF. The CDR3 region has the DNA TGTGCCAGCAGCTTGACAGGGCAGTACGAGCAGTACTTC.

This chain joins TRBV5-4 and TRBJ2-2; D is possibly TRBD1 (5 bases). CDR3 size: 14 residues. The germline V gene has CDR1 SGHNT and CDR2 YYREEE (reference sequence). V dropped 7 bases and J dropped 3 bases, with 13 bases sitting between them. CDR3 DNA: TGTGCCAGCTCGGACACATACTACACCGGGGAGCTGTTTTTT. This codes for CASSDTYYTGELFF.

The chain is built from TRBV7-2 and TRBJ2-2, with D perhaps matching TRBD2 (6 bases). V dropped 4 bases and J dropped 5 bases, with 20 bases sitting between them. Germline CDR1 is SGHTA and CDR2 is FQGNSA. The CDR3 is made up of 17 amino acids. The CDR3 sequence is CASSSRIHQEGTGELFF. The CDR3 nucleotides read TGTGCCAGCAGCTCGAGGATCCACCAGGAGGGGACCGGGGAGCTGTTTTTT.

The chain links TRBV7-6 to TRBJ2-2; no clear D gene. V was clipped by 1 base and J by 8 bases, with 5 bases between them. The CDR3 is made up of 12 amino acids. Germline-derived CDR1 and CDR2 are SGHVS and FNYEAQ. The CDR3 sequence: CASSLGRGELFF. In DNA form, the CDR3 reads TGTGCCAGCAGCTTAGGGCGGGGGGAGCTGTTTTTT.

In its sample, this clone was seen once. The chain has TRBV4-1 and TRBJ1-5, with 9 bases matching TRBD1. Germline loops: CDR1 MGHRA, CDR2 YSYEKL. The CDR3 runs 20 residues. The trim removed 0 bases at V and 1 base at J, leaving 13 bases unmatched. CDR3 nucleotides: TGCGCCAGCAGCCAAGATCGGCGACAGGGGGGTTCGGGAAGCAATCAGCCCCAGCATTTT. Encoded protein: CASSQDRRQGGSGSNQPQHF.

The chain joins TRBV3-1 (or the pseudogene TRBV3-2) to TRBJ2-1; 9 bases map to TRBD2. The CDR3 is made up of 17 amino acids. Germline CDR1 and CDR2: LGHDT and YNNKEL (reference sequence). Germline trimming cut 2 bases from V and 0 bases from J; bases unmatched to any gene: 5. Here the CDR3 reads CASSQSAGGSSYNEQFF. DNA of the CDR3: TGTGCCAGCAGCCAATCGGCGGGGGGGAGCTCCTACAATGAGCAGTTCTTC.

The V call is TRBV6-5, the J call TRBJ2-7, with 8 bases fitting TRBD1. Looked up from germline, CDR1 is MNHEY and CDR2 is SVGAGI. The length of the CDR3 is 15 residues. V shed 8 bases and J 1 base; nucleotides not matched to a gene: 10. DNA of the CDR3: TGTGCCAGCTTACCCGCGGACAGGGAATCCTACGAGCAGTACTTC. Translating gives CASLPADRESYEQYF.

This CDR3 is CASRNGIYGYTF. Here the CDR3 DNA reads TGTGCCAGCAGGAACGGGATCTATGGCTACACCTTC. This chain connects TRBV27 to TRBJ1-2; D not resolved. Germline lookup yields CDR1 MNHEY and CDR2 SMNVEV (reference sequence). The CDR3 sequence is 12 residues long. Trimming removed 6 bases from V and 4 bases from J, with 9 bases in between.

V usage is TRBV30 and J usage is TRBJ2-7; no reliable D call. V lost 1 base to trimming and J lost 6 bases, with 13 bases between them. The CDR3 sequence is 13 residues long. The germline V gene encodes CDR1 GTSNPN and CDR2 SVGIG (reference sequence). The CDR3 DNA reads TGTGCCTGGAGTGGCGAATTTCCCGGCGAGCAGTACTTC. Translated, it gives CAWSGEFPGEQYF.

This sequence joins TRBV5-1 and TRBJ2-5, with D perhaps TRBD2 (6 bases). The V gene's germline CDR1 is SGHRS and CDR2 YFSETQ. V was cut by 0 bases and J by 5 bases, with 14 bases left in between. The CDR3 is 15 amino acids. For the CDR3, the DNA is TGCGCCAGCAGCTTGGGTCGGGGGTTCGCCGAGACCCAGTACTTC. Its protein is CASSLGRGFAETQYF.

The gene calls are TRBV27 and TRBJ2-7, with D possibly being TRBD1 (6 bases). Per the germline V gene, CDR1 is MNHEY and CDR2 is SMNVEV (reference sequence). Trimming left V 6 bases short and J 3 bases short, with 27 bases between. The CDR3 is made up of 18 amino acids. In DNA, the CDR3 is TGTGCCAGCAGGAATCGGGACACTTTATGTTGTCTAGACTACGAGCAGTACTTC. This sequence encodes CASRNRDTLCCLDYEQYF.

This clone was recorded once. This rearrangement joins TRBV3-1 (or the pseudogene TRBV3-2) to TRBJ1-2; no clear D. V lost 0 bases and J lost 4, with 12 bases in between. Germline V CDR1 and CDR2: LGHDT, YNNKEL (reference sequence). The CDR3 runs 15 residues. The CDR3: CASSQDRRSTYGYTF. The CDR3 DNA is TGTGCCAGCAGCCAAGACCGCCGCAGTACCTATGGCTACACCTTC.

The rearrangement joins TRBV5-1 to TRBJ2-1; 7 positions agree with TRBD1. The V gene's germline CDR1 is SGHRS and CDR2 YFSETQ. Trimming removed 4 bases from V and 1 base from J; junction bases left unmatched: 5. The CDR3 consists of 15 residues. In nucleotides, the CDR3 is TGCGCCAGCAGCCCCGGGACAGTGTCCTACAATGAGCAGTTCTTC. Translating gives CASSPGTVSYNEQFF.